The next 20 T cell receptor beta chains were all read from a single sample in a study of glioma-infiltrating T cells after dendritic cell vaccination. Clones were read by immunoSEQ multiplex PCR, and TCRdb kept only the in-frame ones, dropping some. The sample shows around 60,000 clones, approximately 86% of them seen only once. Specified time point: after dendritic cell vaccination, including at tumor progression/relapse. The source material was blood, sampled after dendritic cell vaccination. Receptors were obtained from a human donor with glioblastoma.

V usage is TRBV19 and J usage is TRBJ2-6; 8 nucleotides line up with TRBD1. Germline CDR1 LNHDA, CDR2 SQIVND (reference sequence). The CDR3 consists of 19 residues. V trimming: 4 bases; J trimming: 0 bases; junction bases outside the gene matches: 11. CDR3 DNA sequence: TGTGCCAGTAGTAGCCATAAGGACAGGGTAAGCTCTGGGGCCAACGTCCTGACTTTC. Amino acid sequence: CASSSHKDRVSSGANVLTF.

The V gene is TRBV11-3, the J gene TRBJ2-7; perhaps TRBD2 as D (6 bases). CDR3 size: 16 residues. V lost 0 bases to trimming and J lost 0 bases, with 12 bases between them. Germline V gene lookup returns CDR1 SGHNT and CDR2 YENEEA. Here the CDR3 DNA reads TGTGCCAGCAGCTTAGATTCTAGCGCTGCCTCCTACGAGCAGTACTTC. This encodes CASSLDSSAASYEQYF.

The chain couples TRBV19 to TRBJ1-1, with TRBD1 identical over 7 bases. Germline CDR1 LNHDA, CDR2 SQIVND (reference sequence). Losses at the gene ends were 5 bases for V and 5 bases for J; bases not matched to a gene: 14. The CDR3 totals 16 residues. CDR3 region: CASSRSADRRGTEAFF. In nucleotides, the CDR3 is TGTGCCAGTAGTCGGTCCGCGGACAGGCGGGGAACTGAAGCTTTCTTT.

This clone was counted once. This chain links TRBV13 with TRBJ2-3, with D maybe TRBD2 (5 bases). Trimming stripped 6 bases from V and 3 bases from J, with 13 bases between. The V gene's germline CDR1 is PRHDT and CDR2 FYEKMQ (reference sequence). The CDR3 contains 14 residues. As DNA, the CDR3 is TGTGCCAGCAGTCCCCGGGGAGTGACAGATACGCAGTATTTT. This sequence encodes CASSPRGVTDTQYF.

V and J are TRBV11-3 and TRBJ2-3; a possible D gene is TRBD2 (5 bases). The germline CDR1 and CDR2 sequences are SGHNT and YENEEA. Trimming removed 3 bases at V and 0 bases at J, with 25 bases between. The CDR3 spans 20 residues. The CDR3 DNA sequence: TGTGCCAGCAGCTTTGCCGGCCTTTGGGAGAGTTCCACTAGCACAGATACGCAGTATTTT. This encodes CASSFAGLWESSTSTDTQYF.

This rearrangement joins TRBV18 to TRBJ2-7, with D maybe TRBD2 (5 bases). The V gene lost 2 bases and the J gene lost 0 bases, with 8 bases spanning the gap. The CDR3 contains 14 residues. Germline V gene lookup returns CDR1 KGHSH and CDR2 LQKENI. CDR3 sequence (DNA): TGTGCCAGCTCACCAGAGAGGGTCTCCTACGAGCAGTACTTC. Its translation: CASSPERVSYEQYF.

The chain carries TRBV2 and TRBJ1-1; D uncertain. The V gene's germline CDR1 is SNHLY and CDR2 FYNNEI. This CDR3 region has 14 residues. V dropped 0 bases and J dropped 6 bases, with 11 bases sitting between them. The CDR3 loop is CASSEALAGSEAFF. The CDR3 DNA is TGTGCCAGCAGTGAAGCGCTGGCAGGCTCTGAAGCTTTCTTT.

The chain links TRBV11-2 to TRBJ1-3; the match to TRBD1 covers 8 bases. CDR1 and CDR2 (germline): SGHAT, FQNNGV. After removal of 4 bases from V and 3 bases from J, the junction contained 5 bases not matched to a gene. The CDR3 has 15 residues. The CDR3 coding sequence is TGTGCCAGCAGCTGGAACAGGGGGGGTGGAAACACCATATATTTT. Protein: CASSWNRGGGNTIYF.

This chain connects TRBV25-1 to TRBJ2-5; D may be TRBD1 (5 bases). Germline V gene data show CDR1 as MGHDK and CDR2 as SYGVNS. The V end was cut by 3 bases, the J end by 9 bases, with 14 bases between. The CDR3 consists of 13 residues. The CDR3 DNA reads TGTGCCAGCAGTGACCACTCCGGACAACCCCAGTACTTC. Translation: CASSDHSGQPQYF.

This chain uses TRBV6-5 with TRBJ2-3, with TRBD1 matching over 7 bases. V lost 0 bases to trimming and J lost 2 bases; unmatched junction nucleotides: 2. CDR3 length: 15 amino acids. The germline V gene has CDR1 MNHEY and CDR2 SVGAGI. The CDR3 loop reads CASSYSTGITDTQYF. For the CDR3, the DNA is TGTGCCAGCAGTTACTCGACAGGGATCACAGATACGCAGTATTTT.

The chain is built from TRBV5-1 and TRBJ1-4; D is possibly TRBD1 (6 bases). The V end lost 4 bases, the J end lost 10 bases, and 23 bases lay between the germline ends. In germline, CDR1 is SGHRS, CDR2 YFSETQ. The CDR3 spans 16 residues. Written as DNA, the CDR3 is TGCGCCAGCAGCCGTGCGGACAGCCCGACCTCCGGAAAACTGTTTTTT. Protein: CASSRADSPTSGKLFF.

The CDR3 loop reads CASSLSIGRFSEAFF. The CDR3 DNA follows: TGTGCCAGCAGCTTATCGATTGGGAGGTTTTCTGAAGCTTTCTTT. The J gene is TRBJ1-1, the V gene TRBV7-2; D ambiguous. Germline V gene lookup returns CDR1 SGHTA and CDR2 FQGNSA. The CDR3 length is 15 residues. Trimming cost V 2 bases and J 6 bases, with 16 bases left between them.

CDR3 nucleotides: TGTGCCAGCAGCTTAGGGTGGAACCGCGGCAATGAGCAGTTCTTC. The encoded protein is CASSLGWNRGNEQFF. V and J are TRBV7-2 and TRBJ2-1; D is unresolved. V shed 1 base and J shed 6 bases, with 13 bases lying between them. Germline-derived CDR1 and CDR2 are SGHTA and FQGNSA. There are 15 residues in the CDR3. Complete variable domain (other parts from reference TRBV7-2 and TRBJ2-1): GAGVSQSPSNKVTEKGKDVELRCDPISGHTALYWYRQSLGQGLEFLIYFQGNSAPDKSGLPSDRFSAERTGGSVSTLTIQRTQQEDSAVYLCASSLGWNRGNEQFFGPGTRLTVL.

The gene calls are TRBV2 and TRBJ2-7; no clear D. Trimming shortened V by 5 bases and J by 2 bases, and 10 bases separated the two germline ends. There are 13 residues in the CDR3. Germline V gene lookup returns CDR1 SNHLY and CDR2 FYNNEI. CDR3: CASSISRAYEQYF. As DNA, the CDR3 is TGTGCCAGCAGTATATCTCGGGCCTACGAGCAGTACTTC.

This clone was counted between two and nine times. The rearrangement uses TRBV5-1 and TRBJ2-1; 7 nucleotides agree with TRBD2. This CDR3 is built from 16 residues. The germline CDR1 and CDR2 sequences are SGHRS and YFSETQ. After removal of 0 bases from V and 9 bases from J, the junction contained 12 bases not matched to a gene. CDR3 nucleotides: TGCGCCAGCAGCTTGGCTCAGGGCACTTCGGGGGGTGAGCAGTTCTTC. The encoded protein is CASSLAQGTSGGEQFF. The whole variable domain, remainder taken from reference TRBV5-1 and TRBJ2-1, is KAGVTQTPRYLIKTRGQQVTLSCSPISGHRSVSWYQQTPGQGLQFLFEYFSETQRNKGNFPGRFSGRQFSNSRSEMNVSTLELGDSALYLCASSLAQGTSGGEQFFGPGTRLTVL.

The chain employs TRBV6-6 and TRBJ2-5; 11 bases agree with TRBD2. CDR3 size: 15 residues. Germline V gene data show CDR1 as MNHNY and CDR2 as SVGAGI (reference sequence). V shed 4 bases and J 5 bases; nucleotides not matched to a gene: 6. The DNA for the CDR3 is TGTGCCAGCAGTTCGCCCGGGACTAGCGGCGAGACCCAGTACTTC. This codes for CASSSPGTSGETQYF.

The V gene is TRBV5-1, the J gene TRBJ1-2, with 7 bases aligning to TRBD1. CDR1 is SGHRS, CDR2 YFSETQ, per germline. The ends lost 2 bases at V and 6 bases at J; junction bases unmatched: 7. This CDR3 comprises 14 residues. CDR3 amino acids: CASSFGRGQDGYTF. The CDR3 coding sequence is TGCGCCAGCAGCTTCGGAAGGGGGCAGGATGGCTACACCTTC.

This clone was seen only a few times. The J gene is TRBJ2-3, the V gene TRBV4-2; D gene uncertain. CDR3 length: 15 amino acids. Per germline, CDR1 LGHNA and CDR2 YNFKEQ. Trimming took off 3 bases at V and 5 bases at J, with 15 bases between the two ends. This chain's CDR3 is CASSQTEGPGDTQYF. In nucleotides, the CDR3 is TGTGCCAGCAGCCAGACGGAAGGCCCGGGAGATACGCAGTATTTT.

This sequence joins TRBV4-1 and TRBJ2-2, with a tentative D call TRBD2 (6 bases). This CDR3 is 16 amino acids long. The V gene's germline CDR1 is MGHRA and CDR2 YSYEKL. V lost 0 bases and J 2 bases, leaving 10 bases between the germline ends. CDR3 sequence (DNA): TGCGCCAGCAGCCAAGACGGAGGGAAAAACACCGGGGAGCTGTTTTTT. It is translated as CASSQDGGKNTGELFF.

In DNA form, the CDR3 reads TGCGCCAGCAGCCAAGATCACGGAACTAATGAAAAACTGTTTTTT. It encodes CASSQDHGTNEKLFF. The chain links TRBV4-3 to TRBJ1-4; D uncertain. The CDR3 length is 15 residues. Between the trimmed V and J ends, which lost 0 bases and 1 base, there was a span of 6 bases. Per germline, CDR1 LGHNA and CDR2 YSLEER.